Following are 9 T cell receptor beta chains from one sample sequenced in a study of blood T cell repertoires in COVID-19. Profiling relied on immunoSEQ multiplex PCR, and the TCRdb table lists in-frame clones only, not all of them. The table lists 150,000 to 200,000 clones, around 80% of them singletons. The sequencing sample was made of PBMCs or T cells enriched from blood (not recorded which). These receptors were collected from a man between 35 and 55 years old who had recovered from COVID-19.

The genes are TRBV7-9 and TRBJ2-3, with D perhaps matching TRBD1 (5 bases). The CDR3 is 15 amino acids. V shed 3 bases and J shed 3 bases, with 13 bases lying between them. Germline V lookup: CDR1 SEHNR, CDR2 FQNEAQ (reference sequence). Here the CDR3 reads CASSFGQGRTDTQYF. For the CDR3, the DNA is TGTGCCAGCAGCTTTGGGCAGGGCAGGACAGATACGCAGTATTTT.

The rearrangement uses TRBV6-5 and TRBJ2-3; D not certain. V was trimmed by 4 bases and J by 3 bases, leaving 17 bases between them. Germline CDR1 reads MNHEY; CDR2 reads SVGAGI. CDR3 length equals 16 residues. CDR3 nucleotides: TGTGCCAGCAGTTCTCTGTTGCTCGGGTCGACAGATACGCAGTATTTT. Its translation: CASSSLLLGSTDTQYF.

The gene calls are TRBV14 and TRBJ2-7; a weak D match, TRBD1 (6 bases). Per the germline V gene, CDR1 is SGHDN and CDR2 is FVKESK. The CDR3 loop spans 14 amino acids. V lost 4 bases to trimming and J lost 4 bases, with 14 bases between them. DNA for the CDR3: TGTGCCAGCAGCCTACTAGACAGGACGTACGAGCAGTACTTC. Translation gives CASSLLDRTYEQYF.

The J gene is TRBJ2-1, the V gene TRBV3-1 (or the pseudogene TRBV3-2); TRBD2 agrees at 8 bases. In germline, CDR1 is LGHDT, CDR2 YNNKEL (reference sequence). The CDR3 consists of 15 residues. V lost 2 bases, J lost 7 bases, and 7 bases stayed unmatched. The CDR3 sequence: CASSQQAGARNEQFF. The CDR3 nucleotides read TGTGCCAGCAGCCAACAAGCGGGGGCACGAAATGAGCAGTTCTTC.

V usage is TRBV19 and J usage is TRBJ2-2; 12 nucleotides agree with TRBD2. Per the germline V gene, CDR1 is LNHDA and CDR2 is SQIVND (reference sequence). CDR3 size: 16 residues. With V trimmed by 5 bases and J by 1 base, 2 bases remained unmatched. CDR3 sequence reads: CASSRLAGENTGELFF. DNA of the CDR3: TGTGCCAGTAGTCGACTAGCGGGGGAGAACACCGGGGAGCTGTTTTTT.

This chain connects TRBV6-5 to TRBJ1-2; D possibly corresponds to TRBD1 (6 bases). Germline CDR1 is MNHEY and CDR2 is SVGAGI. The ends were cut back, 6 bases at V and 4 bases at J, with 12 bases in the middle. The CDR3 consists of 13 residues. CDR3 sequence reads: CASSPTGLYGYTF. The CDR3, as DNA: TGTGCCAGCAGCCCCACAGGGCTCTATGGCTACACCTTC.

The chain joins TRBV2 to TRBJ1-4; D call uncertain. In germline, CDR1 is SNHLY, CDR2 FYNNEI. This CDR3 is 11 amino acids long. Trimming cost V 7 bases and J 15 bases, with 15 bases left between them. This CDR3 is CASTLIDAVFF. DNA for the CDR3: TGTGCCAGCACATTAATAGATGCGGTGTTTTTT. The variable domain in full, completed from reference TRBV2 and TRBJ1-4, reads EPEVTQTPSHQVTQMGQEVILRCVPISNHLYFYWYRQILGQKVEFLVSFYNNEISEKSEIFDDQFSVERPDGSNFTLKIRSTKLEDSAMYFCASTLIDAVFFGSGTQLSVL.

The chain couples TRBV19 to TRBJ1-5, with a possible D match to TRBD1 (6 bases). The CDR3 consists of 14 residues. V gave up 1 base and J gave up 7 bases, with 11 bases separating them. In germline, CDR1 is LNHDA, CDR2 SQIVND (reference sequence). The DNA for the CDR3 is TGTGCCAGTAGTATAGTTGCAGGGGACCAGCCCCAGCATTTT. Protein: CASSIVAGDQPQHF.

This clone was seen a few times. V is TRBV5-1 and J is TRBJ1-4, with no clear D. CDR1 is SGHRS and CDR2 is YFSETQ in the germline V gene. The CDR3 contains 15 residues. V was trimmed by 3 bases and J by 4 bases, leaving 13 bases between them. The CDR3 bases are TGCGCCAGCAGCTCCCGGAGTAGAGTTAATGAAAAACTGTTTTTT. Protein: CASSSRSRVNEKLFF.